This paragraph reports one TCR beta chain. The assay was immunoSEQ multiplex PCR, and TCRdb's table has in-frame clones only and misses some. The sample yields more than 2 million clones, 85% to 95% seen once. This sample is drawn from a study of shared clonotypes between healthy human individuals. Trimming pared 4 bases from V and 4 bases from J, leaving 17 bases between. Germline lookup yields CDR1 SGHRS and CDR2 YFSETQ. CDR3 size: 15 residues. The chain uses TRBV5-1 and TRBJ1-2; a weak D match, TRBD1 (5 bases). Sequencing was carried out using naive CD4+ T cells sorted from blood. Indicated subset: CD45RA+ positively selected. This clonotype originated in a man aged 18 to 29 in good health. The CDR3 coding sequence is TGCGCCAGCAGCGAAGGTCCAGGGATCGGCTATGGCTACACCTTC. It is translated as CASSEGPGIGYGYTF.